This T cell receptor (beta chain) was identified during a study of T cells in Graves' hyperthyroidism and ophthalmopathy. Across the whole study: Upon initial diagnosis and before any treatment, peripheral blood was collected.

Whole-study findings and limits: In the blood, most expanded thyroid clonotypes above 0.001 appeared as well. Ophthalmopathy was model-predicted a median approximately 6.9 months pre-onset.

The source of the PBMCs was around 9 ml of fresh peripheral blood. Amplification targeted TCR beta CDR3 regions from RNA transcripts. HTBI primers were the set used in a first-round RT-PCR of the TCR CDR3. From the multiplex PCR reads, TCRdb called clonotypes with MiXCR, one entry per CDR3 protein. The sample records about 270,000 distinct CDR3 sequences, around 22% being singletons. Comments on this clonotype: Antigen unknown.

This CDR3 has 15 amino acids. Germline V gives CDR1 SGHRS, CDR2 YFSETQ. Trimming stripped 4 bases from V and 0 bases from J, with 11 bases between. This TCR was sampled from a young man with Graves' ophthalmopathy. The rearrangement links TRBV5-1 to TRBJ2-1; D gene ambiguous. The sample was blood. The CDR3 here is CASSPPGPSYNEQFF. DNA for the CDR3: TGCGCCAGCAGCCCCCCCGGACCCTCCTACAATGAGCAGTTCTTC.